This T cell receptor (beta chain) was identified in a study of cytomegalovirus exposure and HLA in healthy donors. Germline-derived CDR1 and CDR2 are LGHNA and YSLEER. Trimming cost V 0 bases and J 4 bases, with 19 bases left between them. This CDR3 contains 18 residues. The PCR contained 60 Vbeta and 13 Jbeta primers. The data were produced by immunoSEQ multiplex PCR, yet TCRdb's version contains in-frame clones alone and is incomplete. The repertoire has some 250,000 clones, about four fifths of them found once; the top ten carry 5.4%. The sequence came from a woman aged 40 to 50 in good health and CMV-seropositive. The sequencing sample was made of PBMCs. The rearrangement links TRBV4-3 to TRBJ1-5; possible D gene TRBD1, 6 bases. This chain's CDR3 is CASSQDWVGTGPNQPQHF. CDR3 in DNA: TGCGCCAGCAGCCAAGATTGGGTGGGCACAGGGCCTAATCAGCCCCAGCATTTT.